Below, 19 T cell receptor beta chains from the same sample are listed, as sequenced in a study of blood T cell repertoires in COVID-19. Sequencing used immunoSEQ multiplex PCR; TCRdb keeps in-frame clones, though not all of them. The sample has approximately 47,000 clones, approximately 88% seen once; the top ten hold roughly 13%. The specimen sequenced was peripheral blood. The source is a human donor with active COVID-19. The donor label of this sample is uncertain.

The chain couples TRBV7-8 to TRBJ1-6; D unresolved. The CDR3 is made up of 16 amino acids. Per the germline V gene, CDR1 is SGHVS and CDR2 is FQNEAQ. The germline V and J ends were trimmed by 1 base and 9 bases, with 16 bases remaining between them. CDR3 sequence (DNA): TGTGCCAGCAGCTTAGGCAGGTCCCTCCTGGGTTCACCCCTCCACTTT. It specifies CASSLGRSLLGSPLHF.

CDR3 DNA: TGCGCCAGCAGCCGGGAGGGGTTCGATCAGCCCCAGCATTTT. Residues: CASSREGFDQPQHF. The J gene is TRBJ1-5, the V gene TRBV5-1, with D possibly being TRBD1 (5 bases). This CDR3 has 14 amino acids. Germline V gives CDR1 SGHRS, CDR2 YFSETQ. With 4 bases removed from V and 5 bases from J, the gap between germline ends came to 13 bases.

CDR3 DNA sequence: TGTGCCAGCAGCACGACAGGGAGCAATCAGCCCCAGCATTTT. It encodes CASSTTGSNQPQHF. The chain has TRBV2 and TRBJ1-5; 7 bases line up with TRBD1. V gave up 6 bases and J gave up 1 base; unmatched junction bases: 3. Germline CDR1 and CDR2: SNHLY and FYNNEI. There are 14 residues in the CDR3.

The J gene is TRBJ2-7, the V gene TRBV28; 8 bases are a match to TRBD1. The V segment lost 6 bases and the J segment 5 bases; nucleotides outside the gene matches: 9. Germline CDR1 MDHEN, CDR2 SYDVKM. This CDR3 is 14 amino acids long. CDR3 in amino acids: CASRPGGVGNEQYF. The CDR3 coding sequence is TGTGCCAGCAGGCCAGGGGGCGTAGGTAACGAGCAGTACTTC.

The chain has TRBV6-5 and TRBJ1-2; no reliable D call. The germline CDR1 and CDR2 sequences are MNHEY and SVGAGI. The CDR3 consists of 14 residues. The V gene lost 5 bases and the J gene lost 6 bases, with 16 bases spanning the gap. The CDR3 coding sequence is TGTGCCAGCAGTCCCCGGGGAGGGCCCGATGGCTACACCTTC. Translated, it gives CASSPRGGPDGYTF.

This chain uses TRBV6-4 with TRBJ1-1; weak D call: TRBD1 (5 bases). CDR3 size: 15 residues. Germline CDR1 reads MRHNA; CDR2 reads SNTAGT. Trimming removed 3 bases at V and 4 bases at J, with 15 bases between. CDR3 in amino acids: CASSEGGGGSTEAFF. In nucleotides, the CDR3 is TGTGCCAGCAGTGAAGGTGGGGGGGGGAGCACTGAAGCTTTCTTT.

The chain carries TRBV19 and TRBJ1-1, with 8 bases aligning to TRBD1. The CDR3 extends over 15 amino acids. Germline-derived CDR1 and CDR2 are LNHDA and SQIVND (reference sequence). Trimming removed 2 bases from V and 6 bases from J; junction bases left unmatched: 8. The CDR3 reads CASSILGQGYAEAFF. The CDR3 DNA is TGTGCCAGTAGTATACTCGGACAGGGTTACGCTGAAGCTTTCTTT.

V usage is TRBV28 and J usage is TRBJ1-5; TRBD1 might be the D (5 bases). The CDR3 runs to 14 residues. With 6 bases removed from V and 11 bases from J, the gap between germline ends came to 20 bases. Germline V gene sequence: CDR1 MDHEN, CDR2 SYDVKM. CDR3 nucleotide sequence: TGTGCCAGCAGACAAGTACGGGGGGAGAGAGCCCAGCATTTT. Translating gives CASRQVRGERAQHF.

This chain links TRBV2 with TRBJ1-5; D is possibly TRBD1 (5 bases). This CDR3 contains 13 residues. CDR1 SNHLY and CDR2 FYNNEI come from the germline V gene. Deletions cut 4 bases from V and 6 bases from J, with 10 bases between. This CDR3 is CASSAGNSQPQHF. The DNA of the CDR3 is TGTGCCAGCAGTGCAGGGAATAGTCAGCCCCAGCATTTT. The full variable domain, rest sourced from reference TRBV2 and TRBJ1-5, is EPEVTQTPSHQVTQMGQEVILRCVPISNHLYFYWYRQILGQKVEFLVSFYNNEISEKSEIFDDQFSVERPDGSNFTLKIRSTKLEDSAMYFCASSAGNSQPQHFGDGTRLSIL.

The chain uses TRBV9 and TRBJ2-3, with D maybe TRBD2 (6 bases). The CDR3 is 15 amino acids. Germline CDR1 and CDR2: SGDLS and YYNGEE. Trimming pared 1 base from V and 4 bases from J, leaving 13 bases between. The CDR3 region is CASSVSRESADTQYF. In nucleotides, the CDR3 is TGTGCCAGCAGCGTAAGTCGGGAGAGCGCAGATACGCAGTATTTT.

The CDR3 bases are TGTGCCAGCAGTCCGAGACAGGGTGGACCTGAAGGCTACACCTTC. Its protein product is CASSPRQGGPEGYTF. The chain joins TRBV6-5 to TRBJ1-2; TRBD1 matches 7 bases. CDR3 length equals 15 residues. Germline V CDR1 and CDR2: MNHEY, SVGAGI. V shed 5 bases and J 8 bases; nucleotides not matched to a gene: 14.

The chain uses TRBV2 and TRBJ1-1, with 7 bases aligning to TRBD1. Germline V gene sequence: CDR1 SNHLY, CDR2 FYNNEI. This CDR3 comprises 14 residues. The J segment lost 6 bases and the V segment lost 5 bases, leaving 9 bases of the junction unmatched. CDR3 coding DNA: TGTGCCAGCAGTCTATACAGGGGTTTATCTGAAGCTTTCTTT. Translated: CASSLYRGLSEAFF.

CDR3 in DNA: TGTGCCAGCAGCTTATCGGCAGGTTACGAGCAGTACTTC. It yields the protein CASSLSAGYEQYF. The V and J genes are TRBV7-2 and TRBJ2-7; D call uncertain. The CDR3 sequence is 13 residues long. The V end was cut by 2 bases, the J end by 4 bases, with 9 bases between. In germline, CDR1 is SGHTA, CDR2 FQGNSA.

The chain couples TRBV11-2 to TRBJ2-3; no definite D call. Germline values: CDR1 SGHAT, CDR2 FQNNGV. The ends were cut back, 0 bases at V and 2 bases at J, with 6 bases in the middle. There are 14 residues in the CDR3. The DNA of the CDR3 is TGTGCCAGCAGCTTAGAATCTTTCACAGATACGCAGTATTTT. Translating gives CASSLESFTDTQYF.

This chain links TRBV6-4 with TRBJ1-2; 8 bases agree with TRBD1. V dropped 3 bases and J dropped 6; count of bases not matched to a gene: 12. The CDR3 totals 16 residues. Germline loops: CDR1 MRHNA, CDR2 SNTAGT. This CDR3 reads CASSESGGAGYHGYTF. In nucleotides, the CDR3 is TGTGCCAGCAGTGAATCAGGGGGCGCGGGTTATCATGGCTACACCTTC.

The chain links TRBV28 to TRBJ2-1; D might be TRBD2 (7 bases). The CDR3 consists of 19 residues. The germline gives CDR1 MDHEN, CDR2 SYDVKM. The V end lost 7 bases, the J end lost 8 bases, and 33 bases lay between the germline ends. Here the CDR3 DNA reads TGTGCCAGCACCCCTCCTAGAGGGAGGGCCGCCCGCCAGGGGTATGAGCAGTTCTTC. Its protein product is CASTPPRGRAARQGYEQFF.

The chain couples TRBV5-1 to TRBJ1-3; D not certain. Trimming left V 1 base short and J 1 base short, with 9 bases between. The CDR3 spans 15 residues. CDR1 and CDR2 (germline): SGHRS, YFSETQ. The CDR3 DNA follows: TGCGCCAGCAGCTTGAGTCGCGAGTCTGGAAACACCATATATTTT. This codes for CASSLSRESGNTIYF.

The gene calls are TRBV7-2 and TRBJ2-3; 9 bases are shared with TRBD2. V trimming: 5 bases; J trimming: 4 bases; junction bases outside the gene matches: 10. CDR3 length: 16 amino acids. The germline V gene has CDR1 SGHTA and CDR2 FQGNSA. Written as DNA, the CDR3 is TGTGCCAGCAGCAGAATTAGCGGGAGTGGGGCAGATACGCAGTATTTT. Protein: CASSRISGSGADTQYF.

V is TRBV9 and J is TRBJ2-6; possibly TRBD2 for D (8 bases). Deletions cut 4 bases from V and 0 bases from J, with 26 bases between. Germline CDR1 and CDR2: SGDLS and YYNGEE. The CDR3 covers 21 residues. CDR3 loop: CASSPTLRGGDRVSGANVLTF. The CDR3 DNA is TGTGCCAGCAGCCCGACCCTCCGGGGGGGGGACAGAGTCTCTGGGGCCAACGTCCTGACTTTC.